The 30 T cell receptor beta chains in this list originate from one sample, sequenced in a study of T-cell reconstitution after alpha-beta-depleted transplantation in children. Unique molecular identifiers were built into the TCRbeta library. Each CDR3 protein gets one entry after TCRdb re-called the PCR reads with MiXCR. The sample records fewer than 550,000 distinct CDR3 sequences, about an eighth being singletons. Here the sequenced sample was PBMCs, mostly from graft donor cells, taken 180 days after TCRalphabeta/CD19-depleted stem cell transplant. Receptor source: a female patient younger than 10 who had a stem cell transplant for aplastic anemia, so the T cells may come from the graft donor.

This clonotype was detected only a few times. V is TRBV20-1 and J is TRBJ2-5, with 9 nucleotides matching TRBD2. This CDR3 region has 15 residues. The germline CDR1 and CDR2 sequences are DFQATT and SNEGSKA (reference sequence). Losses at the gene ends were 1 base for V and 2 bases for J; bases not matched to a gene: 5. The CDR3 here is CSARALAGFQETQYF. In DNA, the CDR3 is TGCAGTGCTAGAGCCCTAGCGGGGTTTCAAGAGACCCAGTACTTC.

This clonotype was counted many times. The chain employs TRBV12-3 or TRBV12-4 and TRBJ2-7; a weak D match, TRBD2 (6 bases). The CDR3 totals 12 residues. The ends were cut back, 0 bases at V and 11 bases at J, with 11 bases in the middle. The CDR3 here is CASSLAGGFKYV. The DNA for the CDR3 is TGTGCCAGCAGTTTAGCGGGAGGATTTAAGTACGTC.

This clonotype appeared a few times. The chain carries TRBV5-1 and TRBJ1-2, with 9 bases fitting TRBD1. Looked up from germline, CDR1 is SGHRS and CDR2 is YFSETQ. The CDR3 consists of 15 residues. The junction had 4 bases not matched to a gene; V was cut back by 1 base and J by 3 bases. The CDR3 is CASSLRDREHYGYTF. CDR3 in DNA: TGCGCCAGCAGCTTGCGGGACAGGGAGCACTATGGCTACACCTTC.

This clonotype was observed many times. The chain couples TRBV12-3 or TRBV12-4 to TRBJ2-1; D is tentatively TRBD1 or TRBD2 (5 bases each). V was clipped by 3 bases and J by 5 bases, with 20 bases between them. This CDR3 is 17 amino acids long. The DNA of the CDR3 is TGTGCCAGCAGTTTCGGGGCAGAACTTTTTATGGACAATGAGCAGTTCTTC. This gives the protein CASSFGAELFMDNEQFF.

There are a few counts of this clonotype. This chain joins TRBV11-2 and TRBJ2-1, with D perhaps TRBD2 (6 bases). V lost 1 base, J lost 7 bases, and 17 bases lay in between. From germline, CDR1 is SGHAT and CDR2 FQNNGV. CDR3 length equals 16 residues. The CDR3 reads CASSLVTSPSVNEQFF. CDR3 DNA: TGTGCCAGCAGCTTAGTGACTAGTCCAAGTGTGAATGAGCAGTTCTTC.

This clonotype has at least ten counts. The gene calls are TRBV4-2 and TRBJ1-3; D is unresolved. The CDR3 sequence is 15 residues long. Germline lookup yields CDR1 LGHNA and CDR2 YNFKEQ. V was shortened by 0 bases and J by 7 bases, with 13 bases between the two germline ends. The CDR3 sequence: CASSQDGPLVNTIYF. CDR3 DNA: TGTGCCAGCAGCCAAGATGGGCCCCTCGTCAACACCATATATTTT.

V and J are TRBV28 and TRBJ1-1, with TRBD1 matching 7 bases. This CDR3 has 15 amino acids. V shed 7 bases, J shed 5 bases, and the junction held 13 bases outside the gene matches. From germline, CDR1 is MDHEN and CDR2 SYDVKM. The CDR3 protein is CASNLPGTAGTEAFF. The CDR3, as DNA: TGTGCCAGCAACTTGCCTGGGACAGCTGGGACTGAAGCTTTCTTT.

The J gene is TRBJ1-1, the V gene TRBV12-3 or TRBV12-4; D is possibly TRBD1 (5 bases). CDR3 length equals 13 residues. The ends were cut back, 6 bases at V and 8 bases at J, with 16 bases in the middle. This chain's CDR3 is CASSQGTAEEAFF. In nucleotides, the CDR3 is TGTGCCAGCAGCCAAGGGACCGCTGAGGAAGCTTTCTTT.

J is TRBJ2-5 and V is TRBV29-1, with D uncertain. From germline, CDR1 is SQVTM and CDR2 ANQGSEA. This CDR3 region has 12 residues. The V end was cut by 7 bases, the J end by 0 bases, with 9 bases between. The CDR3 is CSARRDQETQYF. CDR3 nucleotide sequence: TGCAGCGCTCGCCGGGACCAAGAGACCCAGTACTTC. Drawing the rest from reference TRBV29-1 and TRBJ2-5, the complete variable domain is SAVISQKPSRDICQRGTSLTIQCQVDSQVTMMFWYRQQPGQSLTLIATANQGSEATYESGFVIDKFPISRPNLTFSTLTVSNMSPEDSSIYLCSARRDQETQYFGPGTRLLVL.

This chain uses TRBV10-3 with TRBJ1-6, with 9 nucleotides matching TRBD1. V was pared by 10 bases and J by 5 bases, with 6 bases of the junction left unmatched. Per germline, CDR1 ENHRY and CDR2 SYGVKD. There are 14 residues in the CDR3. The CDR3 nucleotides read TGTGCCACCGGGACAGGGAACCATAATTCACCCCTCCACTTT. Residues: CATGTGNHNSPLHF.

This chain uses TRBV21-1 with TRBJ1-1. TRBV21-1 is a pseudogene. The CDR3 spans 17 residues. The CDR3 nucleotides read TGTGCCAGCAGCAAAGCGCTTTCAGGAAAGATGAACACTGAAGCTTTCTTT. It yields the protein CASSKALSGKMNTEAFF.

This clonotype has only a few counts. The genes are TRBV3-1 and TRBJ2-6, with TRBD2 as a possible D gene (5 bases). Germline-derived CDR1 and CDR2 are LGHDT and YNNKEL (reference sequence). The CDR3 extends over 17 amino acids. Trimming left V 3 bases short and J 0 bases short, with 12 bases between. The CDR3 coding sequence is TGTGCCAGCAGCCATCGGACTCCTCGCTCTGGGGCCAACGTCCTGACTTTC. It encodes CASSHRTPRSGANVLTF.

The V and J genes are TRBV10-3 and TRBJ2-4; D is perhaps TRBD1 or TRBD2 (5 bases each). Germline values: CDR1 ENHRY, CDR2 SYGVKD. The CDR3 runs to 14 residues. V was trimmed by 3 bases and J by 5 bases, leaving 11 bases between them. The CDR3 loop reads CAISERGVENIQYF. CDR3 nucleotides: TGTGCCATCAGTGAACGGGGCGTAGAAAACATTCAGTACTTC.

The gene calls are TRBV5-1 and TRBJ1-4; 8 bases line up with TRBD1. Germline lookup yields CDR1 SGHRS and CDR2 YFSETQ. This CDR3 is 15 amino acids long. The ends lost 4 bases at V and 7 bases at J; junction bases unmatched: 9. DNA for the CDR3: TGCGCCAGCAGCAGAGAGGACAGGGACGCTGAAAAACTGTTTTTT. The encoded protein is CASSREDRDAEKLFF.

The V and J genes are TRBV11-3 and TRBJ2-4, with TRBD1 matching over 9 bases. Germline V CDR1 and CDR2: SGHNT, YENEEA. J was trimmed by 15 bases and V by 5 bases; bases with no gene match: 14. This CDR3 comprises 14 residues. CDR3 DNA sequence: TGTGCCAGCAGCACCTGGGACAGGGAGGGTTTTCGGTACTTC. Amino acids: CASSTWDREGFRYF.

This clonotype has more than one count but fewer than ten. The chain uses TRBV10-3 and TRBJ1-5, with 9 bases aligning to TRBD1. Looked up from germline, CDR1 is ENHRY and CDR2 is SYGVKD. This CDR3 region has 15 residues. V lost 0 bases to trimming and J lost 5 bases; unmatched junction nucleotides: 2. CDR3: CAISESGTGYQPQHF. The CDR3 DNA reads as TGTGCCATCAGTGAGTCGGGGACAGGGTATCAGCCCCAGCATTTT.

This clonotype has only a few counts. The J gene is TRBJ2-3, the V gene TRBV20-1, with D unclear. The germline V gene has CDR1 DFQATT and CDR2 SNEGSKA (reference sequence). Trimming shortened V by 4 bases and J by 4 bases, and 3 bases separated the two germline ends. This CDR3 is built from 10 residues. CDR3 residues: CSATPDTQYF. The CDR3 region has the DNA TGCAGTGCTACGCCAGATACGCAGTATTTT.

J is TRBJ2-7 and V is TRBV7-8, with D uncertain. Trimming stripped 0 bases from V and 7 bases from J, with 10 bases between. This CDR3 is built from 13 residues. Per germline, CDR1 SGHVS and CDR2 FQNEAQ. DNA of the CDR3: TGTGCCAGCAGCTTAGCGGCCACCGATGAGCAGTACGTC. The encoded protein is CASSLAATDEQYV.

On this clonotype: A much bigger clone sits one base away, suggesting this may be a read error. The chain uses TRBV28 and TRBJ2-1; unclear D gene. Germline assignment: CDR1 MDHEN and CDR2 SYDVKM. Trimming shortened V by 6 bases and J by 10 bases, and 16 bases separated the two germline ends. The CDR3 has 13 amino acids. The DNA for the CDR3 is TGTGCCAGCAGAAAAGGACCGTTGAGGGAGCAGTTCTTC. Translation: CASRKGPLREQFF.

The chain has TRBV27 and TRBJ2-7; D remains ambiguous. The CDR3 totals 13 residues. V gave up 5 bases and J gave up 0 bases, with 8 bases separating them. The germline gives CDR1 MNHEY, CDR2 SMNVEV (reference sequence). CDR3 in amino acids: CASSPNYSYEQYF. The CDR3, as DNA: TGTGCCAGCAGTCCGAACTACTCCTACGAGCAGTACTTC.

This clonotype has just a few counts. The chain couples TRBV28 to TRBJ2-7; D remains ambiguous. The CDR3 runs 13 residues. Looked up from germline, CDR1 is MDHEN and CDR2 is SYDVKM. V lost 6 bases, J lost 6 bases, and 15 bases lay in between. The CDR3, as DNA: TGTGCCAGCAGATCCCCGGAGCTACTCGAGCAGTACTTC. It encodes CASRSPELLEQYF.

The chain is built from TRBV10-3 and TRBJ2-2, with TRBD1 as a possible D gene (5 bases). CDR1 is ENHRY, CDR2 SYGVKD, per germline. The CDR3 spans 14 residues. The V end lost 3 bases, the J end lost 4 bases, and 9 bases lay between the germline ends. Here the CDR3 reads CAISEGASTGELFF. CDR3 coding DNA: TGTGCCATCAGTGAAGGGGCCTCCACCGGGGAGCTGTTTTTT.

The chain recombines TRBV15 with TRBJ1-2; D is unresolved. The V and J ends lost 5 bases and 4 bases respectively, with 8 bases between them. This CDR3 spans 12 amino acids. The V gene's germline CDR1 is LNHNV and CDR2 YYDKDF (reference sequence). In nucleotides, the CDR3 is TGTGCCACCAGCTCCGTGGCCTATGGCTACACCTTC. Translation: CATSSVAYGYTF.

The V gene is TRBV7-9, the J gene TRBJ2-5; D is possibly TRBD2 (5 bases). Trimming removed 8 bases at V and 5 bases at J, with 15 bases between. Germline V gives CDR1 SEHNR, CDR2 FQNEAQ (reference sequence). This CDR3 has 13 residues. The CDR3, as DNA: TGTGCCAGCTTCAGGACTGGCGGGGAGACCCAGTACTTC. As protein: CASFRTGGETQYF.

This clonotype was detected ten times or more. V and J are TRBV7-2 and TRBJ2-7; D gene uncertain. The length of the CDR3 is 13 residues. The germline V gene encodes CDR1 SGHTA and CDR2 FQGNSA. Trimming pared 1 base from V and 2 bases from J, leaving 6 bases between. CDR3 DNA: TGTGCCAGCAGCTTAGAACGGACCTACGAGCAGTACTTC. This gives the protein CASSLERTYEQYF.

This clonotype was seen only a few times. The gene calls are TRBV9 and TRBJ2-2, with TRBD2 matching over 11 bases. CDR3 length: 16 residues. The V and J ends lost 0 bases and 4 bases, in that order; junction bases with no gene match: 2. The germline V gene has CDR1 SGDLS and CDR2 YYNGEE. CDR3 nucleotides: TGTGCCAGCAGCGTAGCAACTAGCGGGAGCACCGGGGAGCTGTTTTTT. This sequence encodes CASSVATSGSTGELFF.

V is TRBV6-5 and J is TRBJ2-1; D not resolved. The length of the CDR3 is 12 residues. V was trimmed by 8 bases and J by 4 bases, leaving 9 bases between them. Germline loops: CDR1 MNHEY, CDR2 SVGAGI. Here the CDR3 DNA reads TGTGCCAGCTGGTATCGGTACAATGAGCAGTTCTTC. This encodes CASWYRYNEQFF.

Many counts were recorded for this clonotype. The chain has TRBV21-1 and TRBJ2-1; the D segment call TRBD1 is taken from the table without a DNA check. TRBV21-1 corresponds to a pseudogene. The CDR3 contains 17 residues. As DNA, the CDR3 is TGTGCCAGCAGCAAAAGAGAGGAGGACAGGTCGGATGATGAGCAGTTCTTC. Translated, it gives CASSKREEDRSDDEQFF.

The sample holds many counts of this clonotype. The V gene is TRBV28, the J gene TRBJ2-3, with D tentatively TRBD1 or TRBD2 (5 bases each). The CDR3 totals 13 residues. Trimming left V 7 bases short and J 4 bases short, with 12 bases between. CDR1 is MDHEN, CDR2 SYDVKM, per germline. The CDR3 coding sequence is TGTGCCAGCAATGAGGGGCGTGCAGATACGCAGTATTTT. Residues: CASNEGRADTQYF.

This clonotype has ten or more counts. This chain uses TRBV5-1 with TRBJ2-1; a possible D gene is TRBD2 (6 bases). The germline V gene encodes CDR1 SGHRS and CDR2 YFSETQ. Trimming took off 5 bases at V and 0 bases at J, with 12 bases between the two ends. The CDR3 loop spans 15 amino acids. CDR3 amino acids: CASSFSGDSYNEQFF. CDR3 nucleotides: TGCGCCAGCAGTTTTAGCGGAGACTCCTACAATGAGCAGTTCTTC.